Each of the 19 T cell receptor beta chains below was sequenced from the same sample in a study of patients and donors after allogeneic stem cell transplantation. TCRdb ran MiXCR on the RT-PCR reads and lists one entry per CDR3 protein. The sample has fewer than 250,000 distinct CDR3 sequences; over 12% are singletons. The material sequenced was blood, either unsorted or a sorted T cell fraction (not recorded which). Receptor source: a human donor who was either an allogeneic HSCT recipient or a stem cell or donor lymphocyte infusion donor (not recorded which). It is not recorded whose cells these are; they may come from a transplant donor.

The chain uses TRBV6-1 and TRBJ2-6, with D hard to call. The germline V and J ends were trimmed by 6 bases and 2 bases, with 11 bases remaining between them. CDR3 length equals 15 residues. Germline-derived CDR1 and CDR2 are MNHNS and SASEGT. The DNA for the CDR3 is TGTGCCAGCAGCCTACCCGGGCCTGGGGCCAACGTCCTGACTTTC. It yields the protein CASSLPGPGANVLTF.

This clonotype was counted ten times or more. The CDR3, as DNA: TGCAGTGCTAGGCGGCAGGGGGCCACTGGGGCCAACGTCCTGACTTTC. Its protein is CSARRQGATGANVLTF. The chain is built from TRBV20-1 and TRBJ2-6; 8 bases match TRBD1. The V segment lost 3 bases and the J segment 2 bases; nucleotides outside the gene matches: 6. CDR3 size: 16 residues. Germline lookup yields CDR1 DFQATT and CDR2 SNEGSKA (reference sequence).

This chain connects TRBV19 to TRBJ2-5, with D possibly TRBD2 on 6 matching bases. CDR1 is LNHDA, CDR2 SQIVND, per germline (reference sequence). The CDR3 is 14 amino acids. Trimming removed 1 base from V and 3 bases from J, with 9 bases in between. The CDR3 DNA sequence: TGTGCCAGTAGTATAGCCGGGGGAGAAGAGACCCAGTACTTC. Protein: CASSIAGGEETQYF. Filled out from reference TRBV19 and TRBJ2-5, the complete variable domain reads DGGITQSPKYLFRKEGQNVTLSCEQNLNHDAMYWYRQDPGQGLRLIYYSQIVNDFQKGDIAEGYSVSREKKESFPLTVTSAQKNPTAFYLCASSIAGGEETQYFGPGTRLLVL.

A single count supports this clonotype. This chain connects TRBV4-1 to TRBJ1-4; D possibly corresponds to TRBD1 (6 bases). Germline CDR1 reads MGHRA; CDR2 reads YSYEKL. The V end lost 4 bases, the J end lost 5 bases, and 11 bases lay between the germline ends. This CDR3 has 14 amino acids. The CDR3 reads CASSLRDINEKLFF. Written as DNA, the CDR3 is TGCGCCAGCAGCCTCCGGGACATAAATGAAAAACTGTTTTTT.

The chain recombines TRBV19 with TRBJ1-1; D might be TRBD1 (6 bases). Trimming stripped 4 bases from V and 5 bases from J, with 20 bases between. Germline loops: CDR1 LNHDA, CDR2 SQIVND (reference sequence). This CDR3 has 16 amino acids. In DNA form, the CDR3 reads TGTGCCAGTAGTAGTCCGTACAGGGTGGTCCGGACTGAAGCTTTCTTT. Amino acid sequence: CASSSPYRVVRTEAFF. The whole variable domain, filled in from reference TRBV19 and TRBJ1-1, reads DGGITQSPKYLFRKEGQNVTLSCEQNLNHDAMYWYRQDPGQGLRLIYYSQIVNDFQKGDIAEGYSVSREKKESFPLTVTSAQKNPTAFYLCASSSPYRVVRTEAFFGQGTRLTVV.

This clonotype was observed a few times. The chain is built from TRBV28 and TRBJ1-2; D call uncertain. Germline V gene lookup returns CDR1 MDHEN and CDR2 SYDVKM. The CDR3 is 12 amino acids. V shed 8 bases and J shed 5 bases, with 12 bases lying between them. CDR3 loop: CASLGRIYGYTF. The CDR3 DNA follows: TGTGCCAGCCTGGGGAGAATTTATGGCTACACCTTC.

This clonotype was detected only once. This may stem from a read error, because a much larger clone lies one nucleotide away. The chain is built from TRBV11-2 and TRBJ2-4; 7 bases agree with TRBD2. Germline CDR1 reads SGHAT; CDR2 reads FQNNGV. The CDR3 consists of 19 residues. The CDR3 nucleotides read TGTGCCATCAGCCCACGTCAGGGAGCGGGGACCTTAGCCAAAAACATTCAGTACTTC. It yields the protein CAISPRQGAGTLAKNIQYF.

This clonotype has at least ten counts. V gene TRBV7-6 combines with J gene TRBJ2-5; the D gene is possibly TRBD1 (6 bases). Germline V CDR1 and CDR2: SGHVS, FNYEAQ. The CDR3 spans 12 residues. V shed 11 bases and J shed 5 bases, with 15 bases lying between them. The CDR3 nucleotides read TGTGCCGTCCAGACAGGTCCGGAGACCCAGTACTTC. Translating gives CAVQTGPETQYF.

This clonotype was observed a few times. The chain employs TRBV4-2 and TRBJ2-2; D may be TRBD1 (6 bases). The CDR3 sequence is 16 residues long. V lost 1 base and J lost 4, with 13 bases in between. CDR1 LGHNA and CDR2 YNFKEQ come from the germline V gene. Here the CDR3 reads CASSQGNRASTGELFF. In DNA, the CDR3 is TGTGCCAGCAGCCAAGGGAACAGGGCATCCACCGGGGAGCTGTTTTTT.

As to this clonotype: The germline gene is not matched at one end of the junction; a read error may be the cause. The CDR3 is CASSVETQYF. CDR3 DNA sequence: TGTGCCAGCAGCGTAGAGACCCAGTACTTC. V gene TRBV11-2 combines with J gene TRBJ2-5; no firm D call. Germline values: CDR1 SGHAT, CDR2 FQNNGV. The CDR3 has 10 amino acids.

This clonotype was found many times. The rearrangement joins TRBV6-2 or TRBV6-3 to TRBJ1-1, with D hard to call. CDR1 is MNHEY and CDR2 is SVGEGT in the germline V gene. V was clipped by 4 bases and J by 10 bases, with 10 bases between them. CDR3 length equals 11 residues. The DNA of the CDR3 is TGTGCCAGCAGTTTGGGTCTAGTAGCTTTCTTT. As protein: CASSLGLVAFF.

This clonotype was seen more than once but under ten times. The rearrangement uses TRBV12-3 or TRBV12-4 and TRBJ2-7; TRBD1 or TRBD2 may be the D gene (5 bases each). This CDR3 contains 15 residues. With 6 bases removed from V and 0 bases from J, the gap between germline ends came to 15 bases. DNA for the CDR3: TGTGCCAGCAGCCGGACGGTGGGGGTCTCCTACGAGCAGTACTTC. Translation gives CASSRTVGVSYEQYF.

This clonotype showed up many times. V and J are TRBV29-1 and TRBJ1-1, with TRBD1 matching 11 bases. Per germline, CDR1 SQVTM and CDR2 ANQGSEA. V lost 5 bases and J lost 2; bases outside the gene matches: 4. There are 14 residues in the CDR3. CDR3 region: CSVTGTGGNTEAFF. The DNA of the CDR3 is TGCAGCGTTACAGGGACAGGGGGTAACACTGAAGCTTTCTTT.

This clonotype was recorded a few times. V usage is TRBV5-4 and J usage is TRBJ1-1, with D possibly being TRBD1 (5 bases). V lost 2 bases to trimming and J lost 2 bases, with 10 bases between them. CDR1 is SGHNT and CDR2 is YYREEE in the germline V gene (reference sequence). This CDR3 contains 14 residues. CDR3 nucleotides: TGTGCCAGCAGCTTCCGGGGGTATAACACTGAAGCTTTCTTT. Protein: CASSFRGYNTEAFF.

V is TRBV24-1 and J is TRBJ2-4; D perhaps matches TRBD1 (5 bases). CDR1 is KGHDR, CDR2 SFDVKD, per germline. V was pared by 3 bases and J by 0 bases, with 11 bases between. The length of the CDR3 is 16 residues. The CDR3 DNA follows: TGTGCCACCAGTGATGACCAGGGAACAGCCAAAAACATTCAGTACTTC. Translated, it gives CATSDDQGTAKNIQYF.

This clonotype showed up just a few times. The chain combines TRBV11-3 with TRBJ2-1; 11 bases align to TRBD2. Germline assignment: CDR1 SGHNT and CDR2 YENEEA. The CDR3 spans 15 residues. Unmatched junction bases numbered 8, after V lost 5 bases and J lost 8 bases. CDR3 amino acids: CASSPRLAGYDEQFF. The CDR3 nucleotides are TGTGCCAGCAGCCCCCGACTAGCGGGATATGATGAGCAGTTCTTC.

The gene calls are TRBV2 and TRBJ1-2; D call uncertain. This CDR3 is 13 amino acids long. Trimming took 6 bases from V and 8 from J, leaving 16 bases between them. Germline assignment: CDR1 SNHLY and CDR2 FYNNEI. As DNA, the CDR3 is TGTGCCAGCAGCTCAATGGATCTCATGGGCTACACCTTC. Residues: CASSSMDLMGYTF. Using reference TRBV2 and TRBJ1-2 for the parts outside the CDR3, the full variable domain is EPEVTQTPSHQVTQMGQEVILRCVPISNHLYFYWYRQILGQKVEFLVSFYNNEISEKSEIFDDQFSVERPDGSNFTLKIRSTKLEDSAMYFCASSSMDLMGYTFGSGTRLTVV.

This clonotype was counted ten times or more. In DNA, the CDR3 is TGTGCCACCAGTAGGGGGTATGAGCAGTTCTTC. It specifies CATSRGYEQFF. The gene calls are TRBV24-1 and TRBJ2-1; a possible D gene is TRBD1 (6 bases). V was trimmed by 6 bases and J by 8 bases, leaving 7 bases between them. Germline values: CDR1 KGHDR, CDR2 SFDVKD. This CDR3 has 11 amino acids.

In this sample, this clonotype turned up a few times. The chain uses TRBV28 and TRBJ1-2; TRBD1 agrees at 7 bases. With V trimmed by 7 bases and J by 5 bases, 10 bases remained unmatched. The germline gives CDR1 MDHEN, CDR2 SYDVKM. This CDR3 contains 14 residues. CDR3 in amino acids: CASTIEGARYGYTF. In DNA, the CDR3 is TGTGCCAGCACTATAGAGGGGGCTCGATATGGCTACACCTTC.